The 29 T cell receptor beta chains listed next were all sequenced from one sample in a study of post-analysis software for immune sequencing data. No antigens are known for them. Unique molecular identifiers had been added to the TCR beta cDNA libraries. Using its own MiXCR run on the PCR reads, TCRdb lists one record per CDR3 protein. The data contain almost 700,000 distinct CDR3 sequences, approximately 60% of them singletons. Regarding the study as a whole: TRBV5-6, TRBV5-1 and TRBV20-1 were among a handful of TRBV segments more frequent in patients than controls.

The specimen sequenced was blood. The source is a girl aged 2-10 years with multiple sclerosis.

The chain uses TRBV6-2 or TRBV6-3 and TRBJ1-2; the match to TRBD1 covers 8 bases. Germline CDR1 is MNHEY and CDR2 is SVGEGT. The CDR3 runs to 14 residues. Losses at the gene ends were 7 bases for V and 7 bases for J; bases not matched to a gene: 11. CDR3 in DNA: TGTGCCAGCACTCCGGTGGACAGGGCCGGTGGCTACACCTTC. Its translation is CASTPVDRAGGYTF.

The chain recombines TRBV20-1 with TRBJ2-5, with 11 nucleotides matching TRBD1. V shed 6 bases and J 5 bases; nucleotides not matched to a gene: 8. CDR3 size: 14 residues. Germline V gene data show CDR1 as DFQATT and CDR2 as SNEGSKA (reference sequence). The CDR3 region is CSAGQGALLETQYF. The DNA of the CDR3 is TGCAGTGCAGGACAGGGGGCGCTTCTGGAGACCCAGTACTTC.

The chain employs TRBV6-1 and TRBJ1-2, with 7 bases lining up with TRBD1. V was pared by 8 bases and J by 0 bases, with 9 bases of the junction left unmatched. The CDR3 extends over 15 amino acids. Per the germline V gene, CDR1 is MNHNS and CDR2 is SASEGT. CDR3 nucleotides: TGTGCCAGCGAGCCAGGGGGGGCTCCTAACTATGGCTACACCTTC. This sequence encodes CASEPGGAPNYGYTF.

This clonotype has just one count. The rearrangement joins TRBV25-1 to TRBJ2-1, with D perhaps matching TRBD1 or TRBD2 (5 bases each). V lost 0 bases, J lost 5 bases, and 8 bases lay in between. This CDR3 has 14 amino acids. Germline CDR1 MGHDK, CDR2 SYGVNS. The CDR3 DNA is TGTGCCAGCAGTGAATATGGGACCGACAATGAGCAGTTCTTC. This sequence encodes CASSEYGTDNEQFF.

The chain uses TRBV7-8 and TRBJ2-3; possibly TRBD2 for D (7 bases). The CDR3 is made up of 17 amino acids. V was clipped by 5 bases and J by 1 base, with 19 bases between them. In germline, CDR1 is SGHVS, CDR2 FQNEAQ. The CDR3 bases are TGTGCCAGCAGCCCACTGCTAGGGAGGGGGGGCACAGATACGCAGTATTTT. Protein: CASSPLLGRGGTDTQYF.

This clonotype was recorded a few times. The rearrangement links TRBV10-2 to TRBJ2-7, with 8 bases fitting TRBD1. This CDR3 has 12 residues. V trimming: 8 bases; J trimming: 2 bases; junction bases outside the gene matches: 2. CDR1 is WSHSY and CDR2 is SAAADI in the germline V gene. CDR3 sequence: CASLGQAYEQYF. As DNA, the CDR3 is TGCGCCAGCCTGGGACAGGCCTACGAGCAGTACTTC.

The chain uses TRBV29-1 and TRBJ1-5; the D gene is possibly TRBD1 (5 bases). This CDR3 region has 17 residues. Per germline, CDR1 SQVTM and CDR2 ANQGSEA. The germline V and J ends were trimmed by 8 bases and 0 bases, with 23 bases remaining between them. CDR3 sequence: CSPVRRPGNYSNQPQHF. The CDR3 coding sequence is TGCAGCCCTGTAAGACGCCCAGGGAATTATAGCAATCAGCCCCAGCATTTT.

A few counts support this clonotype. The chain recombines TRBV5-5 with TRBJ2-5; TRBD2 aligns across 7 bases. The trim removed 0 bases at V and 3 bases at J, leaving 5 bases unmatched. This CDR3 is 15 amino acids long. The V gene's germline CDR1 is SGHKS and CDR2 YYEKEE (reference sequence). Written as DNA, the CDR3 is TGTGCCAGCAGCTTGGGACTAGCAGACAAAGAGACCCAGTACTTC. It is translated as CASSLGLADKETQYF.

The rearrangement uses TRBV2 and TRBJ1-2; TRBD1 might be the D (5 bases). The CDR3 has 13 residues. Trimming took 9 bases from V and 0 from J, leaving 11 bases between them. The germline V gene encodes CDR1 SNHLY and CDR2 FYNNEI. This CDR3 is CASTGASNYGYTF. In DNA, the CDR3 is TGTGCCAGTACCGGGGCTTCTAACTATGGCTACACCTTC.

The rearrangement uses TRBV25-1 and TRBJ2-5; a weak D match, TRBD1 (6 bases). This CDR3 comprises 15 residues. V was shortened by 4 bases and J by 2 bases, with 14 bases between the two germline ends. CDR1 is MGHDK and CDR2 is SYGVNS in the germline V gene. The CDR3 sequence: CASSASTGSQETQYF. CDR3 coding DNA: TGTGCCAGCAGTGCCTCGACAGGCTCTCAAGAGACCCAGTACTTC.

The chain carries TRBV5-1 and TRBJ2-1; unclear D gene. Germline CDR1 SGHRS, CDR2 YFSETQ. Between the trimmed V and J ends, which lost 0 bases and 2 bases, there was a span of 6 bases. This CDR3 contains 14 residues. In DNA form, the CDR3 reads TGCGCCAGCAGCTTGGTGGAGCCCTACAATGAGCAGTTCTTC. It encodes CASSLVEPYNEQFF.

This chain connects TRBV6-6 to TRBJ2-3, with unresolved D. V lost 4 bases and J lost 3, with 8 bases in between. This CDR3 spans 13 amino acids. Per germline, CDR1 MNHNY and CDR2 SVGAGI (reference sequence). The DNA of the CDR3 is TGTGCCAGCAGTTTCCCCGAGACAGATACGCAGTATTTT. It yields the protein CASSFPETDTQYF.

Details on this clonotype: A junction end diverges from the germline sequence, so it may reflect a read error. The chain is built from TRBV20-1 and TRBJ1-3, with TRBD1 identical over 8 bases. The germline CDR1 and CDR2 sequences are DFQATT and SNEGSKA (reference sequence). The CDR3 runs 14 residues. CDR3 amino acids: CGATQTGAGNTIYF. CDR3 coding DNA: TGCGGTGCAACACAGACAGGGGCTGGAAACACCATATATTTT.

In this sample, this clonotype turned up a few times. V and J are TRBV28 and TRBJ2-1; 10 nucleotides line up with TRBD2. The CDR3 contains 16 residues. The V gene end was trimmed by 2 bases and the J gene end by 4 bases; junction bases not matched to a gene: 5. Germline loops: CDR1 MDHEN, CDR2 SYDVKM. CDR3 coding DNA: TGTGCCAGCAGTTTAGGAAGCGGGAGGGGTTACAATGAGCAGTTCTTC. Amino acids: CASSLGSGRGYNEQFF.

This clonotype has just one count. V and J are TRBV7-9 and TRBJ1-4; possible D gene TRBD1, 6 bases. The CDR3 has 15 residues. CDR1 is SEHNR and CDR2 is FQNEAQ in the germline V gene (reference sequence). V was trimmed by 3 bases and J by 7 bases, leaving 15 bases between them. CDR3 amino acids: CASSFLQGPVEKLFF. The CDR3 DNA reads TGTGCCAGCAGCTTCCTACAGGGACCGGTTGAAAAACTGTTTTTT. The full variable domain, with the rest looked up from reference TRBV7-9 and TRBJ1-4, is DTGVSQNPRHKITKRGQNVTFRCDPISEHNRLYWYRQTLGQGPEFLTYFQNEAQLEKSRLLSDRFSAERPKGSFSTLEIQRTEQGDSAMYLCASSFLQGPVEKLFFGSGTQLSVL.

This chain links TRBV28 with TRBJ2-1, with 8 nucleotides matching TRBD2. This CDR3 comprises 15 residues. Germline assignment: CDR1 MDHEN and CDR2 SYDVKM. Trimming at V came to 7 bases and at J to 6 bases, leaving 11 bases not matched to a gene. The CDR3 coding sequence is TGTGCCAGCACCACCGGGACTAGGGTCCCCAATGAGCAGTTCTTC. Encoded protein: CASTTGTRVPNEQFF. The entire variable domain, with the rest obtained from reference TRBV28 and TRBJ2-1, is as follows: DVKVTQSSRYLVKRTGEKVFLECVQDMDHENMFWYRQDPGLGLRLIYFSYDVKMKEKGDIPEGYSVSREKKERFSLILESASTNQTSMYLCASTTGTRVPNEQFFGPGTRLTVL.

This clonotype appeared once. This chain connects TRBV6-2 or TRBV6-3 to TRBJ2-1; D is ambiguous. V was cut by 2 bases and J by 9 bases, with 8 bases left in between. This CDR3 is 12 amino acids long. The V gene's germline CDR1 is MNHEY and CDR2 SVGEGT. The CDR3 is CASSYAVGEQFF. The CDR3 nucleotides read TGTGCCAGCAGTTACGCGGTAGGTGAGCAGTTCTTC.

Only a few counts were recorded for this clonotype. The V call is TRBV20-1, the J call TRBJ2-5; 12 bases map to TRBD2. Germline V gene lookup returns CDR1 DFQATT and CDR2 SNEGSKA (reference sequence). The CDR3 length is 15 residues. Losses at the gene ends were 2 bases for V and 4 bases for J; bases not matched to a gene: 5. The CDR3 here is CSARSSGRARETQYF. CDR3 nucleotides: TGCAGTGCTAGATCTAGCGGGAGGGCCAGAGAGACCCAGTACTTC.

This chain connects TRBV6-5 to TRBJ1-2; D gene ambiguous. There are 15 residues in the CDR3. CDR1 and CDR2 (germline): MNHEY, SVGAGI. V shed 2 bases and J shed 1 base, with 11 bases lying between them. The CDR3 sequence: CASSYGPGVNYGYTF. The CDR3, as DNA: TGTGCCAGCAGTTACGGGCCAGGAGTTAACTATGGCTACACCTTC.

This clonotype has more than one count but fewer than ten. V gene TRBV28 combines with J gene TRBJ1-2; D unclear. The CDR3 contains 12 residues. CDR1 and CDR2 (germline): MDHEN, SYDVKM. Trimming pared 8 bases from V and 8 bases from J, leaving 15 bases between. CDR3 sequence (DNA): TGTGCCAGCGCTGAGGACGGCCGCGGCTACACCTTC. Translating it yields CASAEDGRGYTF.

The chain couples TRBV2 to TRBJ2-4; 8 nucleotides align to TRBD2. The last part of the DNA fits TRBJ2-7 better; the J call may be wrong. The V gene's germline CDR1 is SNHLY and CDR2 FYNNEI. The CDR3 is 16 residues long. The CDR3 spells CASSDGGVVLIYEQYF. The CDR3 DNA reads as TGTGCCAGCAGTGACGGGGGGGTTGTGCTGATCTACGAGCAGTACTTC.

This chain joins TRBV21-1 and TRBJ2-1; the D call TRBD2 from the table was never checked on the DNA. TRBV21-1 is designated a pseudogene. The CDR3 is made up of 16 amino acids. The CDR3 spells CASSKALAGGPDEQFF. The CDR3 coding sequence is TGTGCCAGCAGCAAAGCGCTAGCGGGAGGGCCCGATGAGCAGTTCTTC.

The genes are TRBV7-9 and TRBJ2-1; no clear D. Trimming stripped 5 bases from V and 7 bases from J, with 15 bases between. Germline values: CDR1 SEHNR, CDR2 FQNEAQ (reference sequence). This CDR3 has 14 residues. As DNA, the CDR3 is TGTGCCAGCAGCCCAACCCTAAATAGGAATGAGCAGTTCTTC. Its protein product is CASSPTLNRNEQFF.

This clonotype occurred a few times. The chain is built from TRBV4-1 and TRBJ2-1; D is perhaps TRBD1 (5 bases). The V and J ends lost 0 bases and 2 bases respectively, with 8 bases between them. The germline gives CDR1 MGHRA, CDR2 YSYEKL. CDR3 length: 15 amino acids. CDR3 region: CASSQEGQAYNEQFF. The CDR3 DNA follows: TGCGCCAGCAGCCAAGAGGGGCAAGCCTACAATGAGCAGTTCTTC.

The V and J genes are TRBV7-8 and TRBJ1-5; no definite D call. The CDR3 extends over 14 amino acids. Germline V lookup: CDR1 SGHVS, CDR2 FQNEAQ. The ends were cut back, 0 bases at V and 7 bases at J, with 10 bases in the middle. The CDR3 spells CASSLANSGQPQHF. The DNA of the CDR3 is TGTGCCAGCAGCTTAGCGAACAGTGGACAGCCCCAGCATTTT.

The rearrangement uses TRBV27 and TRBJ1-2; D possibly corresponds to TRBD1 (5 bases). CDR3 length equals 15 residues. Germline V lookup: CDR1 MNHEY, CDR2 SMNVEV (reference sequence). Trimming stripped 5 bases from V and 3 bases from J, with 16 bases between. The CDR3 sequence is CASSPSRGRDYGYTF. CDR3 in DNA: TGTGCCAGCAGTCCCAGTAGGGGTCGAGACTATGGCTACACCTTC.

The rearrangement joins TRBV5-4 to TRBJ2-1; the D gene could be TRBD1 or TRBD2 (6 bases each). With 7 bases removed from V and 10 bases from J, the gap between germline ends came to 21 bases. This CDR3 region has 14 residues. CDR1 SGHNT and CDR2 YYREEE come from the germline V gene (reference sequence). CDR3 sequence: CASDPGASGGEQFF. The CDR3 DNA reads TGTGCCAGCGACCCGGGGGCCTCCGGCGGGGAGCAGTTCTTC.

The chain is built from TRBV7-2 and TRBJ1-4; D may be TRBD1 (5 bases). This CDR3 spans 16 amino acids. Trimming took off 1 base at V and 8 bases at J, with 17 bases between the two ends. Per germline, CDR1 SGHTA and CDR2 FQGNSA. Here the CDR3 reads CASSLVGQAVQEKLFF. DNA for the CDR3: TGTGCCAGCAGCTTAGTGGGGCAGGCCGTTCAAGAAAAACTGTTTTTT.

The chain combines TRBV5-6 with TRBJ2-5; the D gene is possibly TRBD1 (6 bases). The CDR3 length is 15 residues. Germline CDR1 and CDR2: SGHDT and YYEEEE. Between the trimmed V and J ends, which lost 2 bases and 11 bases, there was a span of 22 bases. CDR3 region: CASSFNPLGANEQYF. The CDR3 DNA reads TGTGCCAGCAGCTTTAACCCTCTGGGGGCGAATGAGCAGTACTTC.